What follows are 6 T cell receptor beta chains derived from one specimen sequenced in a study of cytomegalovirus exposure and HLA in healthy donors. PCR was performed using 60 Vbeta and 13 Jbeta primers. Sequenced by immunoSEQ multiplex PCR; TCRdb stores in-frame clones only, minus some. The table includes approximately 220,000 clones, about 75% detected once. The sample taken for sequencing was PBMCs. These receptors originate from a woman between 25 and 40 years old in good health and CMV-seronegative.

This clone was observed once. The chain recombines TRBV18 with TRBJ2-3; 7 nucleotides align to TRBD2. Germline CDR1 is KGHSH and CDR2 is LQKENI. This CDR3 spans 16 amino acids. The V and J ends lost 5 bases and 3 bases, in that order; junction bases with no gene match: 11. CDR3 sequence: CASSSGTLGLTDTQYF. The DNA of the CDR3 is TGTGCCAGCTCAAGCGGGACTCTCGGGCTGACAGATACGCAGTATTTT.

This clone was observed once. The chain couples TRBV5-1 to TRBJ1-2, with D tentatively TRBD1 (6 bases). Germline CDR1 SGHRS, CDR2 YFSETQ. This CDR3 has 14 amino acids. Trimming took off 2 bases at V and 8 bases at J, with 16 bases between the two ends. The CDR3 loop reads CASSFNTGPGGYTF. CDR3 nucleotide sequence: TGCGCCAGCAGCTTTAACACAGGGCCCGGGGGCTACACCTTC.

The CDR3 nucleotides are TGCGCCAGCACCGACCGGGGCTCGGGGGAGCAGTACTTC. Encoded protein: CASTDRGSGEQYF. The V and J genes are TRBV10-2 and TRBJ2-5; a weak D match, TRBD2 (6 bases). V was cut by 7 bases and J by 11 bases, with 20 bases left in between. Germline CDR1 reads WSHSY; CDR2 reads SAAADI. The CDR3 is made up of 13 amino acids.

This chain uses TRBV7-8 with TRBJ2-1; tentative D call: TRBD2 (6 bases). Trimming stripped 2 bases from V and 4 bases from J, with 12 bases between. Germline CDR1 SGHVS, CDR2 FQNEAQ. The CDR3 is 15 amino acids. The CDR3 DNA reads TGTGCCAGCAGCTTATCGGGAGTACTGTACAATGAGCAGTTCTTC. Its translation is CASSLSGVLYNEQFF.

The chain combines TRBV5-4 with TRBJ1-1; D is possibly TRBD1 (6 bases). The V end was cut by 6 bases, the J end by 4 bases, with 13 bases between. Germline values: CDR1 SGHNT, CDR2 YYREEE (reference sequence). The CDR3 covers 13 residues. Written as DNA, the CDR3 is TGTGCCAGCAAGGTACAGGGAAGCACTGAAGCTTTCTTT. It translates to CASKVQGSTEAFF.

The V and J genes are TRBV4-2 and TRBJ2-6; D is possibly TRBD2 (6 bases). The length of the CDR3 is 14 residues. Between the trimmed V and J ends, which lost 1 base and 13 bases, there was a span of 14 bases. CDR1 and CDR2 from the germline V gene are LGHNA and YNFKEQ. CDR3 DNA: TGTGCCAGCAGCCAAGGTAGGGTAGCGGAAGTCCTGACTTTC. Translated, it gives CASSQGRVAEVLTF.